This TCR beta chain was found in a study of blood T cell repertoires in COVID-19. Study-level background: Some COVID-19 samples were acute and others convalescent; all came from the United States, Italy and Spain. The cDNA or gDNA used as material had been derived from T cells, B-cell-depleted T cells, or PBMCs.

In the authors' methods: Nucleated cell counts were estimated from reference gene primer amplification. Clones were sequenced by immunoSEQ multiplex PCR, and TCRdb holds only the in-frame ones, with some missing. V and J calls plus clone size are reproduced from that table; the DNA served to infer D and trimming. The top ten hold 17% of the sample, which has around 130,000 clones, roughly 83% seen once. Trimming left V 0 bases short and J 7 bases short, with 9 bases between. This CDR3 comprises 13 residues. Looked up from germline, CDR1 is LGHDT and CDR2 is YNNKEL (reference sequence). This sequence joins TRBV3-1 (or the pseudogene TRBV3-2) and TRBJ1-1; D is uncertain. The sample comprised peripheral blood. This receptor was obtained from a woman older than 75 with acute or convalescent COVID-19. The CDR3 coding sequence is TGTGCCAGCAGCCAAGATCCGAGGTTTGAAGCTTTCTTT. It yields the protein CASSQDPRFEAFF.